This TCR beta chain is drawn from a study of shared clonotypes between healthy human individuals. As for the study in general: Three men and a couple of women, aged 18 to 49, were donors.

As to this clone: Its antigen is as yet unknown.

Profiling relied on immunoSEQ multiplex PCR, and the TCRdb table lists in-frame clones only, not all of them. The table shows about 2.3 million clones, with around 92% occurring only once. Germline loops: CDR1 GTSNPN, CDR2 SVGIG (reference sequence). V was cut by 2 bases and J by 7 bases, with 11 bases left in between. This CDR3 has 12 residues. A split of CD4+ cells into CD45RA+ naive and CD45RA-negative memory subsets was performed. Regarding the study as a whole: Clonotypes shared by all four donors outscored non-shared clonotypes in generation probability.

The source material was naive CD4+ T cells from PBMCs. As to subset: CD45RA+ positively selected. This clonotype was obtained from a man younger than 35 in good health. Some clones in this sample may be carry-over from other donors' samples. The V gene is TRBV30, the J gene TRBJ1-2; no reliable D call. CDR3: CAWSLRDFGYTF. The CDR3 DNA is TGTGCCTGGAGTTTAAGGGATTTTGGCTACACCTTC.